Below are 27 T cell receptor beta chains sequenced from a single sample in a study of cytomegalovirus exposure and HLA in healthy donors. Primers: 60 Vbeta forward and 13 Jbeta reverse. Profiling relied on immunoSEQ multiplex PCR, and the TCRdb table lists in-frame clones only, not all of them. The sample contains 200,000 to 250,000 clones, over 70% of which appear only once. Material: PBMCs. Receptors originate from a boy aged 2 to 10 in good health and CMV-seronegative.

This chain connects TRBV5-4 to TRBJ2-3; 11 bases line up with TRBD2. Germline CDR1 is SGHNT and CDR2 is YYREEE (reference sequence). There are 14 residues in the CDR3. V lost 2 bases to trimming and J lost 5 bases; unmatched junction nucleotides: 1. The CDR3 region has the DNA TGTGCCAGCAGCTTAACTAGCGGGGGAGATACGCAGTATTTT. Encoded protein: CASSLTSGGDTQYF.

The chain is built from TRBV5-4 and TRBJ2-5, with TRBD1 as a possible D gene (5 bases). This CDR3 spans 13 amino acids. Germline values: CDR1 SGHNT, CDR2 YYREEE (reference sequence). V was pared by 4 bases and J by 3 bases, with 10 bases between. The CDR3 bases are TGTGCCAGCAGCAGGGGATTTAAAGAGACCCAGTACTTC. Amino acids: CASSRGFKETQYF.

The J gene is TRBJ2-1, the V gene TRBV7-6, with 10 bases that match TRBD2. Germline CDR1 reads SGHVS; CDR2 reads FNYEAQ. The CDR3 length is 15 residues. V was clipped by 6 bases and J by 7 bases; unmatched bases: 9. CDR3 sequence: CASSLVAGGRNEQFF. In DNA, the CDR3 is TGTGCCAGCAGTTTGGTAGCGGGGGGAAGGAATGAGCAGTTCTTC.

This clone occurred a few times. The chain combines TRBV6-1 with TRBJ1-3, with 8 bases that match TRBD1. V trimming: 2 bases; J trimming: 7 bases; junction bases outside the gene matches: 1. The germline V gene encodes CDR1 MNHNS and CDR2 SASEGT. The CDR3 is 13 residues long. In nucleotides, the CDR3 is TGTGCCAGCAGTGAATACAGGGGGAACACCATATATTTT. It encodes CASSEYRGNTIYF.

V usage is TRBV7-9 and J usage is TRBJ2-7, with 13 bases matching TRBD2. Trimming cost V 8 bases and J 2 bases; bases outside gene matches: 9. Germline V lookup: CDR1 SEHNR, CDR2 FQNEAQ (reference sequence). The CDR3 is made up of 16 amino acids. The CDR3 DNA is TGTGCCAGCCAAATCACTAGCGGGAGGGTAACCTACGAGCAGTACTTC. The encoded protein is CASQITSGRVTYEQYF.

The chain recombines TRBV10-3 with TRBJ2-2; TRBD2 aligns across 9 bases. The germline V gene encodes CDR1 ENHRY and CDR2 SYGVKD. The CDR3 has 14 residues. V lost 7 bases, J lost 10 bases, and 10 bases stayed unmatched. The CDR3 DNA sequence: TGTGCCATCATGGGAGCGGGAGGCCCATCGGAGCTGTTTTTT. It yields the protein CAIMGAGGPSELFF.

CDR3 in DNA: TGCGCCAGCAGCTCCGGGACGGGGGACCACAATGAGCAGTTCTTC. Translating gives CASSSGTGDHNEQFF. V gene TRBV4-1 combines with J gene TRBJ2-1; TRBD2 might be the D (6 bases). Germline-derived CDR1 and CDR2 are MGHRA and YSYEKL. Trimming took 5 bases from V and 5 from J, leaving 16 bases between them. The CDR3 length is 15 residues.

This chain connects TRBV27 to TRBJ2-1; unclear D gene. CDR1 MNHEY and CDR2 SMNVEV come from the germline V gene (reference sequence). This CDR3 region has 12 residues. Trimming cost V 4 bases and J 9 bases, with 10 bases left between them. The chain's CDR3 is CASSYGAGEQFF. CDR3 in DNA: TGTGCCAGCAGTTATGGAGCCGGTGAGCAGTTCTTC.

This chain uses TRBV5-1 with TRBJ2-5; D is unclear. From germline, CDR1 is SGHRS and CDR2 YFSETQ. Trimming took 0 bases from V and 2 from J, leaving 5 bases between them. This CDR3 comprises 13 residues. CDR3: CASSLGGQETQYF. CDR3 DNA sequence: TGCGCCAGCAGCTTGGGCGGACAAGAGACCCAGTACTTC.

The chain has TRBV10-2 and TRBJ1-1, with D possibly being TRBD1 (5 bases). The V end was cut by 2 bases, the J end by 5 bases, with 15 bases between. Germline V gene sequence: CDR1 WSHSY, CDR2 SAAADI. This CDR3 contains 15 residues. CDR3 sequence: CASSEPIRGGTEAFF. The CDR3 DNA sequence: TGCGCCAGCAGTGAGCCCATAAGGGGAGGGACTGAAGCTTTCTTT.

The chain carries TRBV13 and TRBJ1-3, with D possibly TRBD1 on 5 matching bases. The CDR3 covers 16 residues. The V gene's germline CDR1 is PRHDT and CDR2 FYEKMQ (reference sequence). Trimming cost V 1 base and J 0 bases, with 10 bases left between them. The CDR3 nucleotides read TGTGCCAGCAGCTTAGCGCCAGGGTTCTCTGGAAACACCATATATTTT. Its protein is CASSLAPGFSGNTIYF.

V is TRBV28 and J is TRBJ2-7, with a possible D match to TRBD2 (5 bases). This CDR3 region has 16 residues. The germline V gene has CDR1 MDHEN and CDR2 SYDVKM. The V gene lost 1 base and the J gene lost 4 bases, with 17 bases spanning the gap. This CDR3 reads CASSLLSLEVGYEQYF. CDR3 DNA: TGTGCCAGCAGTTTATTGTCACTAGAGGTTGGTTACGAGCAGTACTTC.

This chain connects TRBV2 to TRBJ2-5; TRBD2 matches 10 bases. After removal of 6 bases from V and 1 base from J, the junction contained 5 bases not matched to a gene. This CDR3 has 15 amino acids. The germline CDR1 and CDR2 sequences are SNHLY and FYNNEI. In DNA form, the CDR3 reads TGTGCCAGCAGCTTCGGACTAGCGGCCCAAGAGACCCAGTACTTC. Translating gives CASSFGLAAQETQYF.

The chain links TRBV9 to TRBJ1-1; TRBD1 matches at 9 bases. This CDR3 is 14 amino acids long. Germline V lookup: CDR1 SGDLS, CDR2 YYNGEE. V gave up 2 bases and J gave up 4 bases; unmatched junction bases: 3. CDR3 sequence (DNA): TGTGCCAGCAGCGTTAGGGGACAGGGCACTGAAGCTTTCTTT. It specifies CASSVRGQGTEAFF. Complete variable domain (other parts from reference TRBV9 and TRBJ1-1): DSGVTQTPKHLITATGQRVTLRCSPRSGDLSVYWYQQSLDQGLQFLIQYYNGEERAKGNILERFSAQQFPDLHSELNLSSLELGDSALYFCASSVRGQGTEAFFGQGTRLTVV.

This clone was detected once. This rearrangement joins TRBV12-5 to TRBJ2-1, with a possible D match to TRBD2 (6 bases). Per germline, CDR1 LGHNT and CDR2 FRNRAP. Trimming pared 0 bases from V and 4 bases from J, leaving 10 bases between. This CDR3 has 15 amino acids. The CDR3 DNA follows: TGTGCTAGTGGTTTGGTACTAGGACTATACAATGAGCAGTTCTTC. As protein: CASGLVLGLYNEQFF. Full variable domain (rest looked up from reference TRBV12-5 and TRBJ2-1): DARVTQTPRHKVTEMGQEVTMRCQPILGHNTVFWYRQTMMQGLELLAYFRNRAPLDDSGMPKDRFSAEMPDATLATLKIQPSEPRDSAVYFCASGLVLGLYNEQFFGPGTRLTVL.

The chain links TRBV30 to TRBJ2-1; 12 bases are shared with TRBD2. Germline values: CDR1 GTSNPN, CDR2 SVGIG (reference sequence). V shed 4 bases and J 2 bases; nucleotides not matched to a gene: 0. CDR3 size: 14 residues. Here the CDR3 reads CAWTSGGAYNEQFF. Here the CDR3 DNA reads TGTGCCTGGACTAGCGGGGGGGCCTACAATGAGCAGTTCTTC.

The chain links TRBV9 to TRBJ2-1, with 7 positions matching TRBD1. This CDR3 has 15 residues. V was clipped by 3 bases and J by 3 bases; unmatched bases: 6. In germline, CDR1 is SGDLS, CDR2 YYNGEE. The CDR3 reads CASSDRGWGYNEQFF. CDR3 DNA sequence: TGTGCCAGCAGCGACAGGGGATGGGGCTACAATGAGCAGTTCTTC.

J is TRBJ1-3 and V is TRBV27; D uncertain. Per the germline V gene, CDR1 is MNHEY and CDR2 is SMNVEV (reference sequence). Trimming cost V 4 bases and J 4 bases, with 8 bases left between them. The CDR3 has 13 residues. CDR3 region: CASSSPRGNTIYF. The CDR3 coding sequence is TGTGCCAGCAGTTCCCCTAGGGGAAACACCATATATTTT.

This clone was seen just once. The chain employs TRBV10-2 and TRBJ2-1, with a possible D match to TRBD2 (5 bases). This CDR3 spans 14 amino acids. CDR1 WSHSY and CDR2 SAAADI come from the germline V gene. V was shortened by 10 bases and J by 0 bases, with 13 bases between the two germline ends. This CDR3 reads CATGDLSSYNEQFF. The CDR3 DNA reads as TGCGCCACCGGGGATCTCAGCTCCTACAATGAGCAGTTCTTC.

This rearrangement joins TRBV19 to TRBJ2-7, with TRBD1 matching 7 bases. Trimming removed 4 bases from V and 5 bases from J; junction bases left unmatched: 11. The CDR3 totals 15 residues. Germline CDR1 reads LNHDA; CDR2 reads SQIVND (reference sequence). The CDR3 coding sequence is TGTGCCAGTAGTAGATCTGTGACAGGGATCAACGAGCAGTACTTC. Translated: CASSRSVTGINEQYF.

The CDR3 DNA is TGTGCCAGCAGCCCCCGCGGGTCTAATGAAAAACTGTTTTTT. Protein: CASSPRGSNEKLFF. The gene calls are TRBV6-5 and TRBJ1-4; D not resolved. Trimming pared 6 bases from V and 3 bases from J, leaving 11 bases between. This CDR3 spans 14 amino acids. CDR1 and CDR2 from the germline V gene are MNHEY and SVGAGI.

The rearrangement links TRBV25-1 to TRBJ1-3; D unclear. Trimming shortened V by 4 bases and J by 2 bases, and 12 bases separated the two germline ends. The germline gives CDR1 MGHDK, CDR2 SYGVNS. There are 15 residues in the CDR3. CDR3 loop: CASSVVRETGNTIYF. CDR3 DNA sequence: TGTGCCAGCAGTGTCGTCCGGGAAACTGGAAACACCATATATTTT.

The J gene is TRBJ1-2, the V gene TRBV9; 7 bases match TRBD1. J lost 3 bases, V lost 4 bases, and 9 bases had no gene match. Germline CDR1 and CDR2: SGDLS and YYNGEE. The CDR3 spans 15 residues. As DNA, the CDR3 is TGTGCCAGCAGCCCCCGACAGGGAGAAGACTATGGCTACACCTTC. Translation gives CASSPRQGEDYGYTF.

The chain combines TRBV11-1 with TRBJ2-5; a possible D gene is TRBD2 (6 bases). This CDR3 contains 16 residues. The V end lost 0 bases, the J end lost 3 bases, and 14 bases lay between the germline ends. Germline CDR1 reads SGHAT; CDR2 reads FQDESV (reference sequence). The CDR3 coding sequence is TGTGCCAGCAGCTTAGCGGGGGACTCGTGGGAAGAGACCCAGTACTTC. Protein sequence: CASSLAGDSWEETQYF.

J is TRBJ2-7 and V is TRBV27, with 8 positions matching TRBD2. J lost 0 bases, V lost 2 bases, and 3 bases had no gene match. The CDR3 runs to 15 residues. Germline V gene sequence: CDR1 MNHEY, CDR2 SMNVEV (reference sequence). CDR3 region: CASSLKLAVSYEQYF. The DNA for the CDR3 is TGTGCCAGCAGTTTAAAACTAGCGGTCTCCTACGAGCAGTACTTC.

The chain is built from TRBV7-9 and TRBJ1-3, with 7 nucleotides matching TRBD1. Germline CDR1 and CDR2: SEHNR and FQNEAQ (reference sequence). The CDR3 is made up of 14 amino acids. V gave up 6 bases and J gave up 3 bases; unmatched junction bases: 5. CDR3 region: CASRQQGYGNTIYF. The CDR3 nucleotides read TGTGCCAGCAGGCAACAGGGGTATGGAAACACCATATATTTT.

J is TRBJ1-6 and V is TRBV28; D unresolved. The CDR3 consists of 12 residues. Germline CDR1 and CDR2: MDHEN and SYDVKM. Trimming removed 7 bases at V and 8 bases at J, with 9 bases between. The DNA of the CDR3 is TGTGCCAGCAATACCGGAGATTCACCCCTCCACTTT. The encoded protein is CASNTGDSPLHF.